Given below is one T cell receptor beta chain in context. Cells designated naive CD8 were CD45RO-negative and were positively selected for CCR7, with terminally differentiated effector memory CD45RA+ cells excluded. Adult Caucasians living in Nashville, Tennessee made up all of the donors. The entry originates in a study of shared clonotypes between healthy human individuals. Study-wide context: Aged 18 to 49, the donors were a couple of women and a few men.

Trimming took 1 base from V and 4 from J; bases not matched to a gene: 6. The CDR3 spans 16 residues. In germline, CDR1 is LGHNA, CDR2 YSLEER. Method: immunoSEQ multiplex PCR; TCRdb's copy keeps in-frame clones and lacks some. The sample has about 680,000 clones, 90% to 95% seen once. The receptor's source is a man between 25 and 39 years old in good health. V gene TRBV4-3 combines with J gene TRBJ2-7; 11 bases match TRBD1. Sequenced: naive CD8+ T cells sorted from blood. As DNA, the CDR3 is TGCGCCAGCAGCCAAGCAACCGGGACAGGGGGTTACGAGCAGTACTTC. Translated: CASSQATGTGGYEQYF.